This entry lists 6 T cell receptor beta chains sequenced from one sample in a study of T cells in Graves' hyperthyroidism and ophthalmopathy (dated by TCRdb to about 2019). The library came from multiplex PCR. Sequencer: Illumina HiSeq 2000. Amplification of TCR beta CDR3 regions was carried out from RNA transcripts. The TCR CDR3 was subjected to a first round of RT-PCR using the HTBI primer set and the Qiagen OneStep RT-PCR kit. Starting from the raw public reads, TCRdb applied fastp trimming at Q25, assembled clones with MiXCR and retained in-frame beta chains. Each entry merges the rows of one CDR3 protein and shows their most common DNA and genes. Present in this sample are 200,000 to 250,000 distinct CDR3 sequences, roughly 18% of which were seen just once. The ten largest clones represent 50% of the sample. The sample was blood. The receptor set was obtained from a man aged 45-60 years with Graves' hyperthyroidism.

This rearrangement joins TRBV5-1 to TRBJ2-1; possibly TRBD2 for D (6 bases). The CDR3 loop spans 16 amino acids. V was cut by 4 bases and J by 1 base, with 15 bases left in between. The germline V gene encodes CDR1 SGHRS and CDR2 YFSETQ. The CDR3 reads CASSEGSGGSYNEQFF. In DNA, the CDR3 is TGCGCCAGCAGCGAGGGTTCCGGAGGGTCCTACAATGAGCAGTTCTTC.

This CDR3 is CASSPHTGGDQPQHF. DNA for the CDR3: TGTGCCAGCAGTCCCCATACAGGGGGGGATCAGCCCCAGCATTTT. This sequence joins TRBV28 and TRBJ1-5; 8 bases fit TRBD1. V shed 5 bases and J 5 bases; nucleotides not matched to a gene: 8. From germline, CDR1 is MDHEN and CDR2 SYDVKM. There are 15 residues in the CDR3.

The V call is TRBV5-4, the J call TRBJ1-1, with D perhaps TRBD1 (5 bases). Trimming took off 4 bases at V and 0 bases at J, with 10 bases between the two ends. This CDR3 contains 14 residues. Germline V CDR1 and CDR2: SGHNT, YYREEE (reference sequence). This CDR3 reads CASSPGRLNTEAFF. As DNA, the CDR3 is TGTGCCAGCAGCCCGGGACGTTTGAACACTGAAGCTTTCTTT.

The table lists this clonotype with many counts. The rearrangement links TRBV7-9 to TRBJ2-5, with a tentative D call TRBD2 (5 bases). The CDR3 consists of 16 residues. V lost 5 bases and J lost 1, with 17 bases in between. The germline V gene encodes CDR1 SEHNR and CDR2 FQNEAQ (reference sequence). The CDR3 DNA sequence: TGTGCCAGCAGCACCTTACTAGTTGGATTCCAAGAGACCCAGTACTTC. Its protein is CASSTLLVGFQETQYF. The whole variable domain, remainder taken from reference TRBV7-9 and TRBJ2-5, is DTGVSQNPRHKITKRGQNVTFRCDPISEHNRLYWYRQTLGQGPEFLTYFQNEAQLEKSRLLSDRFSAERPKGSFSTLEIQRTEQGDSAMYLCASSTLLVGFQETQYFGPGTRLLVL.

The table lists this clonotype with a few counts. The chain uses TRBV10-3 and TRBJ1-1; unclear D gene. The CDR3 length is 14 residues. V gave up 6 bases and J gave up 0 bases, with 11 bases separating them. From germline, CDR1 is ENHRY and CDR2 SYGVKD. The CDR3 DNA reads TGTGCCATCAGCACCGGTAACTTGAACACTGAAGCTTTCTTT. It encodes CAISTGNLNTEAFF.

There are a few counts of this clonotype. The chain employs TRBV20-1 and TRBJ2-3; D unresolved. Trimming stripped 6 bases from V and 4 bases from J, with 8 bases between. Germline CDR1 and CDR2: DFQATT and SNEGSKA (reference sequence). CDR3 size: 11 residues. The CDR3 protein is CSAVPSDTQYF. Written as DNA, the CDR3 is TGCAGTGCGGTCCCTTCAGATACGCAGTATTTT.